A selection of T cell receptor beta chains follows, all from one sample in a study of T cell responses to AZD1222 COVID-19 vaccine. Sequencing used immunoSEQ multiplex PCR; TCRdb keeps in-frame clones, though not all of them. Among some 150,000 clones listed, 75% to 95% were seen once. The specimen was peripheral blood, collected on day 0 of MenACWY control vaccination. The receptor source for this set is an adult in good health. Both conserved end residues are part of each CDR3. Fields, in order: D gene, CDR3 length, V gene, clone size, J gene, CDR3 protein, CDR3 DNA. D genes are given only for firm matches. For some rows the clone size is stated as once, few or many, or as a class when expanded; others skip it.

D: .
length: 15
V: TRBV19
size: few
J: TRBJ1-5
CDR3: CASRIGGHSNQPQHF
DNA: TGTGCCAGTCGGATCGGGGGACACAGCAATCAGCCCCAGCATTTT

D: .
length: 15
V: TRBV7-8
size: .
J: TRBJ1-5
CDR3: CASSLVVSSNQPQHF
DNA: TGTGCCAGCAGCTTAGTGGTCTCTAGCAATCAGCCCCAGCATTTT

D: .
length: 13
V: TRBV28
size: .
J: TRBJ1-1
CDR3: CASLPGWNTEAFF
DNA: TGTGCCAGCCTGCCAGGCTGGAACACTGAAGCTTTCTTT

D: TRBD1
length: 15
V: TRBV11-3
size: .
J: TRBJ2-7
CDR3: CASSFPDRYSYEQYF
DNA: TGTGCCAGCAGCTTTCCGGACAGGTACTCCTACGAGCAGTACTTC

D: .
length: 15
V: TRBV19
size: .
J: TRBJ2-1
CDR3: CASRRREMGYNEQFF
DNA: TGTGCCAGTAGGCGGAGGGAGATGGGCTACAATGAGCAGTTCTTC

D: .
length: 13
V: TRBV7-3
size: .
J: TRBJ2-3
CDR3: CASSPDHTDTQYF
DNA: TGTGCCAGCAGCCCTGACCACACAGATACGCAGTATTTT

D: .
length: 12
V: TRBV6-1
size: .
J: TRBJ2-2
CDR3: CASSESIEELFF
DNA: TGTGCCAGCAGTGAATCTATCGAGGAGCTGTTTTTT

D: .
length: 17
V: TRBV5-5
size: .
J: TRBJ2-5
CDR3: CASSLVRSGPFSVFQYF
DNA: TGTGCCAGCAGCTTGGTCAGATCTGGCCCATTTAGTGTTTTTCAGTACTTC

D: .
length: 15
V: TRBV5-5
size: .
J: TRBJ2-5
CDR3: CASSLPLRERETQYF
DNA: TGTGCCAGCAGCTTACCTCTCCGGGAGAGGGAGACCCAGTACTTC

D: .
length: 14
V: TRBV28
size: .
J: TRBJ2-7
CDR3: CASIPGHNSYEQYF
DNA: TGTGCCAGCATCCCGGGACACAACTCCTACGAGCAGTACTTC

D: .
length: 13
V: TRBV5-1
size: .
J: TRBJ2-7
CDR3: CASSNRRGDGQYF
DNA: TGCGCCAGCAGCAACAGGCGGGGCGACGGGCAGTACTTC

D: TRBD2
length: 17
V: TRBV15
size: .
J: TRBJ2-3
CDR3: CATSRGPAGGGTDTQYF
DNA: TGTGCCACCAGCAGAGGACCAGCGGGAGGAGGCACAGATACGCAGTATTTT

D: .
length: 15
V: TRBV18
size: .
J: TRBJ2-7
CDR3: CASSPPSREPYEQYF
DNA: TGTGCCAGCTCACCACCCAGCAGGGAACCCTACGAGCAGTACTTC

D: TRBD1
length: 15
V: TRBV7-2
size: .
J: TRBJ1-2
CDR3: CASSLGTGGRYGYTF
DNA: TGTGCCAGCAGCTTAGGGACAGGGGGCCGTTATGGCTACACCTTC

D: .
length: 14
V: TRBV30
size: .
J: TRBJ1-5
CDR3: CAWRDGPSNQPQHF
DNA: TGTGCCTGGAGAGATGGCCCTAGCAATCAGCCCCAGCATTTT

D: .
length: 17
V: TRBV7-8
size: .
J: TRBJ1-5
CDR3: CASSLGPPGYSNQPQHF
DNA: TGTGCCAGCAGCCTGGGACCGCCCGGGTATAGCAATCAGCCCCAGCATTTT

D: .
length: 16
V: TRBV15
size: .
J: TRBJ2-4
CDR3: CATSRPGGVAKNIQYF
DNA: TGTGCCACCAGCAGACCCGGCGGGGTAGCCAAAAACATTCAGTACTTC

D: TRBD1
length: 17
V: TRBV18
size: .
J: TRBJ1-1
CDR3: CASSPPRGTGRNTEAFF
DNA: TGTGCCAGCTCACCCCCAAGGGGGACAGGAAGGAACACTGAAGCTTTCTTT

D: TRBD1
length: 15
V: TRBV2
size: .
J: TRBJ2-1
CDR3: CASTPTGGSYNEQFF
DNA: TGTGCCAGCACCCCAACAGGGGGCTCCTACAATGAGCAGTTCTTC

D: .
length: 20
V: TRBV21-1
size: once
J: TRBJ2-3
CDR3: CASSKATQRGRAVGTDTQYF
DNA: TGTGCCAGCAGCAAAGCGACTCAGCGGGGGCGGGCAGTCGGCACAGATACGCAGTATTTT

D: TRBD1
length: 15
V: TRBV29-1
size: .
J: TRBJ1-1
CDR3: CSASSLGQGNTEAFF
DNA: TGCAGCGCTTCGTCGTTGGGACAGGGCAACACTGAAGCTTTCTTT

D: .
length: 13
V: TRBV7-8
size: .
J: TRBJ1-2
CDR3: CASSHGANYGYTF
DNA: TGTGCCAGCAGCCATGGGGCTAACTATGGCTACACCTTC

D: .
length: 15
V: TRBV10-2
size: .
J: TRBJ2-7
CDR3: CASSLLPGGIYEQYF
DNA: TGCGCCAGCAGTCTCCTACCAGGAGGTATATACGAGCAGTACTTC

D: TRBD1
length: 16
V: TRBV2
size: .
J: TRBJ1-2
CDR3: CASSGARDRGLYGYTF
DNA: TGTGCCAGCAGTGGGGCCCGGGACAGGGGGCTTTATGGCTACACCTTC

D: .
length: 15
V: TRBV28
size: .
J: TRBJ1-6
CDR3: CASSSWGREGSPLHF
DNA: TGTGCCAGCAGTTCCTGGGGTAGGGAGGGATCACCCCTCCACTTT

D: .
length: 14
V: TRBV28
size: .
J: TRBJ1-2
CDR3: CASSFTRGSFGYTF
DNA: TGTGCCAGCAGTTTCACCCGGGGGTCCTTTGGCTACACCTTC

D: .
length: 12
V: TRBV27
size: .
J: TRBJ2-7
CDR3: CASSRGPYEQYF
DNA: TGTGCCAGCAGTCGGGGGCCCTACGAGCAGTACTTC

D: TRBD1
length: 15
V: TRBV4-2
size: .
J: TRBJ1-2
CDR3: CASSQVAGGDYGYTF
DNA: TGTGCCAGCAGCCAAGTAGCAGGGGGCGACTATGGCTACACCTTC

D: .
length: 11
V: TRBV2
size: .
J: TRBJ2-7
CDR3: CASSDFREQYF
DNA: TGTGCCAGCAGCGACTTCCGCGAGCAGTACTTC

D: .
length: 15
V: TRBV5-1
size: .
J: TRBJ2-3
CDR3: CASSLGNVGTDTQYF
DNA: TGCGCCAGCAGCTTGGGCAACGTGGGGACAGATACGCAGTATTTT

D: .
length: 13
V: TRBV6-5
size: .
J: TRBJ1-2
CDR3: CASSTDSYYGYTF
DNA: TGTGCCAGCAGTACTGACAGCTATTATGGCTACACCTTC

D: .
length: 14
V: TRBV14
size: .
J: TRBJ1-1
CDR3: CASSPAVGNTEAFF
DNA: TGTGCCAGCAGCCCCGCCGTGGGGAACACTGAAGCTTTCTTT

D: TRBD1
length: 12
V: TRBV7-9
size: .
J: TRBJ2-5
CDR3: CASSSRGETQYF
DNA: TGTGCCAGCAGCTCCAGGGGGGAGACCCAGTACTTC

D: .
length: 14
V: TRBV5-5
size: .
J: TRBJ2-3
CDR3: CASSRQPSTDTQYF
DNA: TGTGCCAGCAGCCGACAGCCTAGCACAGATACGCAGTATTTT

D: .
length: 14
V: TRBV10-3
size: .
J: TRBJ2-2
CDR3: CAISGETNTGELFF
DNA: TGTGCCATCAGTGGAGAAACGAACACCGGGGAGCTGTTTTTT

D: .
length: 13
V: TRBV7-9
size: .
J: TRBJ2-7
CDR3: CASSRQGWTEQYF
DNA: TGTGCCAGCAGCCGGCAGGGGTGGACCGAGCAGTACTTC

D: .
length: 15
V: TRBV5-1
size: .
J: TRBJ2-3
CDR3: CASSAGAGSTDTQYF
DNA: TGCGCCAGCAGCGCAGGGGCGGGGAGCACAGATACGCAGTATTTT

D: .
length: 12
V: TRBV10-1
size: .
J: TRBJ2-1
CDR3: CASGRLYNEQFF
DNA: TGCGCCAGCGGACGGCTTTACAATGAGCAGTTCTTC

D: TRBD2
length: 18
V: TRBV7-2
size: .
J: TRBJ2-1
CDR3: CASSLVPRTSGSYNEQFF
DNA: TGTGCCAGCAGCTTAGTCCCACGGACTAGCGGGTCCTACAATGAGCAGTTCTTC

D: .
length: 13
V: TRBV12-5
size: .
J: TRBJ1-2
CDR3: CASGKSSDYGYTF
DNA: TGTGCTAGTGGTAAAAGTTCAGACTATGGCTACACCTTC

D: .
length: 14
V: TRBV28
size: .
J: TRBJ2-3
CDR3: CASSLSGRTDTQYF
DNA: TGTGCCAGCAGCCTCTCCGGGCGGACAGATACGCAGTATTTT

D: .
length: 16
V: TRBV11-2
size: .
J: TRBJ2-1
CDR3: CASSLELAGVLVSQFF
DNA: TGTGCCAGCAGCTTAGAGTTGGCAGGGGTGTTAGTAAGCCAGTTCTTC

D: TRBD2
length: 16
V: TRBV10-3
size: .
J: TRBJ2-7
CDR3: CAISERGSGIIYEQYF
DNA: TGTGCCATCAGTGAGCGGGGTAGCGGGATAATCTACGAGCAGTACTTC

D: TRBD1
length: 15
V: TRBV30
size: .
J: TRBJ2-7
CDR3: CAWSPGTGYLYEQYF
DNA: TGTGCCTGGAGTCCAGGGACAGGGTACCTCTACGAGCAGTACTTC

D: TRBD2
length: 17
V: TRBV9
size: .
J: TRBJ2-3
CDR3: CASSVAPSGARTDTQYF
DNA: TGTGCCAGCAGCGTGGCCCCCAGCGGGGCCCGCACAGATACGCAGTATTTT